Shown below are 6 T cell receptor beta chains from a single sample sequenced in a study of OX40 agonist ivuxolimab in advanced cancers. Data came from immunoSEQ multiplex PCR; TCRdb stores just in-frame clones and leaves some out. Seen here are approximately 52,000 clones, roughly 94% observed once, and the top ten hold more than 10%. The source was CD4+ or CD8+ T cells sorted from blood, collected in a trial of the OX40 agonist ivuxolimab. These receptors were taken from an adult with an advanced solid tumor such as melanoma, head and neck, liver or kidney cancer.

Regarding this clone: The identical CDR3 is also encoded by other nucleotide sequences in the sample. The chain has TRBV27 and TRBJ2-7; TRBD2 aligns across 9 bases. Germline V CDR1 and CDR2: MNHEY, SMNVEV (reference sequence). This CDR3 spans 14 amino acids. V gave up 2 bases and J gave up 2 bases; unmatched junction bases: 1. The CDR3 nucleotides read TGTGCCAGCAGTTTAGCGGGAGGGGCCTACGAGCAGTACTTC. Protein product: CASSLAGGAYEQYF.

This chain connects TRBV4-3 to TRBJ1-3; perhaps TRBD1 as D (5 bases). CDR1 is LGHNA and CDR2 is YSLEER in the germline V gene. With 5 bases removed from V and 4 bases from J, the gap between germline ends came to 12 bases. This CDR3 region has 14 residues. CDR3 sequence reads: CASSERTRGNTIYF. CDR3 in DNA: TGCGCCAGCAGCGAAAGGACACGCGGAAACACCATATATTTT.

J is TRBJ2-3 and V is TRBV11-3; D possibly uses TRBD1 or TRBD2 (5 bases each). V dropped 4 bases and J dropped 10 bases, with 15 bases sitting between them. Germline-derived CDR1 and CDR2 are SGHNT and YENEEA. The CDR3 extends over 13 amino acids. CDR3 residues: CASSSGTGLSQYF. The CDR3 bases are TGTGCCAGCAGCTCCGGGACCGGACTCTCGCAGTATTTT.

The chain combines TRBV7-6 with TRBJ1-6; TRBD1 matches at 9 bases. This CDR3 is built from 14 residues. V shed 1 base, J shed 8 bases, and the junction held 0 bases outside the gene matches. CDR1 is SGHVS and CDR2 is FNYEAQ in the germline V gene. The DNA of the CDR3 is TGTGCCAGCAGCTTAGGACAGGGGGATTCACCCCTCCACTTT. Translating it yields CASSLGQGDSPLHF.

The gene calls are TRBV19 and TRBJ2-1; D unresolved. CDR1 is LNHDA, CDR2 SQIVND, per germline (reference sequence). Trimming removed 3 bases at V and 7 bases at J, with 7 bases between. This CDR3 has 12 residues. The DNA of the CDR3 is TGTGCCAGTAGTATGAAGGTTAATGAGCAGTTCTTC. It encodes CASSMKVNEQFF.

V and J are TRBV5-6 and TRBJ1-4, with D unresolved. CDR3 length: 13 amino acids. V was cut by 6 bases and J by 7 bases, with 13 bases left in between. Looked up from germline, CDR1 is SGHDT and CDR2 is YYEEEE. As DNA, the CDR3 is TGTGCCAGCACCACACAAGGGCGTGAAAAACTGTTTTTT. Translating it yields CASTTQGREKLFF. The full variable domain, its missing parts supplied by reference TRBV5-6 and TRBJ1-4, is DAGVTQSPTHLIKTRGQQVTLRCSPKSGHDTVSWYQQALGQGPQFIFQYYEEEERQRGNFPDRFSGHQFPNYSSELNVNALLLGDSALYLCASTTQGREKLFFGSGTQLSVL.